This TCR beta chain derives from a study of blood T cell repertoires in COVID-19. Study summary: The United States, Italy and Spain provided the acute and convalescent COVID-19 samples. From T cells, B-cell-depleted T cells, or PBMCs came the material, which was cDNA or gDNA.

The CDR3 has 12 residues. CDR1 and CDR2 from the germline V gene are LGHDT and YNNKEL (reference sequence). V was trimmed by 8 bases and J by 5 bases, leaving 13 bases between them. As processed by the authors: Amplifying reference gene primers gave estimates of nucleated cell counts. Assay: immunoSEQ multiplex PCR; the TCRdb copy retains only in-frame clones and omits some. For V, J and clone size, that table is used; D and trimming come from the DNA. The sample includes 330,000 or so clones, 80% to 90% of them seen just once. This TCR was sampled from a man younger than 40 who had recovered from COVID-19. Sequenced input: PBMCs or T cells enriched from blood (not recorded which). The V and J genes are TRBV3-1 (or the pseudogene TRBV3-2) and TRBJ2-7, with D tentatively TRBD2 (5 bases). The CDR3 loop reads CASAGGAHEQYF. CDR3 nucleotides: TGTGCCAGCGCGGGTGGAGCCCACGAGCAGTACTTC.